The rows below give T cell receptor beta chains drawn from one sample of a study of PD-1 blockade in mismatch repair-deficient tumors. Measured with immunoSEQ multiplex PCR; TCRdb has only the in-frame clones, and not every one. The data hold about 51,000 clones, with over 75% observed a single time. The starting material was peripheral blood, obtained about 20 weeks after starting pembrolizumab. The receptors shown here come from an adult with mismatch repair-deficient cancer. The CDR3 runs from the conserved cysteine through the conserved F or W. D genes are given only for firm matches. Size is omitted from some rows. Given values are once, few, many or a class for expanded clones.

V	D	J	size	CDR3	DNA
TRBV19	TRBD2	TRBJ2-1	once	CASSPLAGAYNEQFF	TGTGCCAGTAGCCCACTAGCGGGAGCTTACAATGAGCAGTTCTTC
TRBV4-1	TRBD2	TRBJ2-7	-	CASSQVAGEQYF	TGCGCCAGCAGCCAAGTAGCGGGAGAGCAGTACTTC
TRBV5-1	-	TRBJ2-7	-	CASSSSGRGGYEQYF	TGCGCCAGCAGCTCCTCCGGCAGGGGGGGATACGAGCAGTACTTC
TRBV6-1	TRBD2	TRBJ2-3	-	CASSELAGGGTDTQYF	TGTGCCAGCAGTGAACTTGCGGGAGGAGGCACAGATACGCAGTATTTT
TRBV19	-	TRBJ1-1	-	CASSPTQNTEAFF	TGTGCCAGTAGTCCGACACAGAACACTGAAGCTTTCTTT
TRBV7-9	TRBD2	TRBJ2-1	-	CASKGTSGSSYNEQFF	TGTGCCAGCAAAGGGACTAGCGGGAGCTCCTACAATGAGCAGTTCTTC
TRBV19	-	TRBJ2-7	-	CASSAPGTHGGYEQYF	TGTGCCAGTAGTGCCCCCGGGACACATGGAGGTTACGAGCAGTACTTC
TRBV7-9	-	TRBJ1-5	-	CASSLESDLGPQHF	TGTGCCAGCAGCTTAGAGTCGGACCTTGGGCCCCAGCATTTT
TRBV10-3	-	TRBJ1-4	-	CAISEGGGANEKLFF	TGTGCCATCAGTGAAGGGGGAGGCGCGAATGAAAAACTGTTTTTT
TRBV6-6	TRBD1	TRBJ1-5	-	CASSLTGGGNQPQHF	TGTGCCAGCAGCCTGACAGGGGGCGGCAATCAGCCCCAGCATTTT
TRBV28	-	TRBJ2-7	-	CASSLGAEQYF	TGTGCCAGCAGTCTAGGGGCCGAGCAGTACTTC
TRBV6-6	-	TRBJ2-3	many	CASSYGPEADTQYF	TGTGCCAGCAGTTACGGACCTGAGGCGGATACGCAGTATTTT
TRBV6-1	-	TRBJ2-5	-	CATPGEDSRETQYF	TGTGCCACCCCCGGGGAGGATTCCCGGGAGACCCAGTACTTC
TRBV28	TRBD2	TRBJ2-2	-	CASRPSGRGTGELFF	TGTGCCAGCAGACCTAGCGGGAGAGGTACCGGGGAGCTGTTTTTT
TRBV19	-	TRBJ2-1	-	CASSYMPGNEQFF	TGTGCCAGTAGTTATATGCCCGGCAATGAGCAGTTCTTC
TRBV28	-	TRBJ2-1	-	CASSLNYNEQFF	TGTGCCAGCAGTTTGAACTACAATGAGCAGTTCTTC
TRBV5-6	-	TRBJ2-5	-	CASSWVSETQYF	TGTGCCAGCAGCTGGGTCAGTGAGACCCAGTACTTC
TRBV7-8	-	TRBJ2-5	once	CASSIKETQYF	TGTGCCAGCAGCATCAAAGAGACCCAGTACTTC
TRBV30	TRBD1	TRBJ2-2	-	CAFNRDRGPGELFF	TGTGCCTTCAATCGGGACAGGGGGCCCGGGGAGCTGTTTTTT
TRBV4-1	TRBD1	TRBJ2-7	-	CASSQGTGGSDEQYF	TGCGCCAGCAGCCAGGGCACAGGGGGCTCCGACGAGCAGTACTTC
TRBV18	-	TRBJ2-7	-	CASSPQRAYEQYF	TGTGCCAGCTCACCACAACGGGCCTACGAGCAGTACTTC